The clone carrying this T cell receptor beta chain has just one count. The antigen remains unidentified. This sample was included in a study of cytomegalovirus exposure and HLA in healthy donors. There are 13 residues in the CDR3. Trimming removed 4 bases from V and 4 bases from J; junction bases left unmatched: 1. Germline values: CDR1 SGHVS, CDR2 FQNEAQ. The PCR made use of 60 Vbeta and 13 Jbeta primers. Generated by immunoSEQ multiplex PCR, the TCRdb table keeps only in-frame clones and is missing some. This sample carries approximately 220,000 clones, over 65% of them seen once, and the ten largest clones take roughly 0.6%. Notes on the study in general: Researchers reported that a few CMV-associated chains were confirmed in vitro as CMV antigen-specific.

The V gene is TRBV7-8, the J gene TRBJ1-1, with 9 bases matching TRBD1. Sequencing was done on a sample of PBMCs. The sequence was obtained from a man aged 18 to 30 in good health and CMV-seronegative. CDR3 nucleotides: TGTGCCAGCAGCTGGGGACAGGGCACTGAAGCTTTCTTT. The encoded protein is CASSWGQGTEAFF.